This TCR beta chain appears in the sequencing data of a study of blood T cell repertoires in COVID-19. The CDR3 loop spans 19 amino acids. Germline V lookup: CDR1 SGHTA, CDR2 FQGTGA. V trimming: 3 bases; J trimming: 2 bases; junction bases outside the gene matches: 12. This table comes from immunoSEQ multiplex PCR, and its TCRdb copy is limited to in-frame clones, with some not included. The sample holds 130,000 to 150,000 clones, roughly 90% seen once. V and J are TRBV7-3 and TRBJ2-7; 14 bases fit TRBD2. The receptor comes from a human donor in a cohort sampled during active COVID-19. Sequencing used peripheral blood. DNA of the CDR3: TGTGCCAGCAGCTTGACCGGGACTAGCGGGAGAGGGAGCCCCTACGAGCAGTACTTC. This gives the protein CASSLTGTSGRGSPYEQYF.